Detailed here is one T cell receptor (beta chain). The antigen is not known. CDR1 and CDR2 from the germline V gene are SGHVS and FQNEAQ. V was clipped by 3 bases and J by 4 bases; unmatched bases: 3. The CDR3 totals 13 residues. This record belongs to a study of shared clonotypes between healthy human individuals. Study at large: The study enrolled a couple of women and three men aged 18 to 49.

Study results and limitations: Only blood was sampled; tissue repertoires likely differ. Rarefaction showed sorted-subset sequencing was incomplete despite large depth.

The authors distributed each subset's genomic DNA evenly over several immunoSEQ plates. Measured with immunoSEQ multiplex PCR; TCRdb has only the in-frame clones, and not every one. The sample records around 720,000 clones, 55% to 85% being singletons. V is TRBV7-8 and J is TRBJ2-7; TRBD2 agrees at 7 bases. Sequencing was carried out using memory CD4+ T cells sorted from blood. Subset: CD45RA-negative fraction. This receptor was taken from a woman under 40 in good health. DNA of the CDR3: TGTGCCAGCAGCTTCAGCGGGAATTACGAGCAGTACTTC. It translates to CASSFSGNYEQYF.